This T cell receptor beta chain was obtained from a study of CD8 T cells in Susac syndrome. The sequenced target, TCR beta, came from blood CD8+ and CD4+ T cells. The control group consisted of healthy donors matched for age and sex. TEMRA cells underwent FACS enrichment and CD8+ and CD4+ T cells underwent negative isolation. Germline V CDR1 and CDR2: MGHDK, SYGVNS. This CDR3 comprises 16 residues. V gave up 1 base and J gave up 9 bases; unmatched junction bases: 5. RNA amounts of about 0.5 to 1 ug underwent reverse transcription with random hexamers. An immunoSEQ multiplex PCR amplified TCR beta CDR3 over 54 Vbeta and 13 Jbeta. MiXCR, applied by TCRdb to the immunoSEQ multiplex PCR reads, yields one record per CDR3 protein. The data show about 110,000 distinct CDR3 sequences, less than 97% seen once.

This receptor was obtained from a human donor in good health. The chain uses TRBV25-1 and TRBJ1-6, with 11 bases aligning to TRBD1. Material: CD4+ T cells from PBMCs. In DNA, the CDR3 is TGTGCCAGCAGTGAATCCCGGACAGGGGGCGCTTCACCCCTCCACTTT. This codes for CASSESRTGGASPLHF.